The clone carrying this T cell receptor (beta chain) was counted a few times. This record belongs to a study of T cells in Graves' hyperthyroidism and ophthalmopathy. Using RNA transcripts as the source, TCR beta CDR3 regions were amplified. RT-PCR in the first round (using the HTBI primer set) targeted the TCR CDR3. MiXCR was run by TCRdb on the multiplex PCR reads, yielding one entry per CDR3 protein. The table has about 770,000 distinct CDR3 sequences, under 20% seen once; the top ten hold 16%. Trimming took off 5 bases at V and 5 bases at J, with 24 bases between the two ends. The CDR3 totals 18 residues. CDR1 and CDR2 from the germline V gene are SGHTA and FQGNSA.

This TCR was sampled from a woman in her fifties or sixties with Graves' hyperthyroidism that later progressed to Graves' ophthalmopathy. The gene calls are TRBV7-2 and TRBJ2-2; maybe TRBD2 (6 bases). Sequences were obtained from blood. The CDR3 region is CASSQASNRRGKTGELFF. The CDR3 DNA follows: TGTGCCAGCAGCCAAGCATCTAATAGGCGGGGAAAGACCGGGGAGCTGTTTTTT.